Presented here are 5 T cell receptor beta chains from one specimen sequenced in a study of blood T cell repertoires in COVID-19. TCRdb's copy holds only in-frame clones and misses some; the assay was immunoSEQ multiplex PCR. Among more than 300,000 clones listed, about 93% were seen once. Sequencing was done on a sample of peripheral blood. The receptors come from a woman younger than 30 who had recovered from COVID-19.

This chain uses TRBV4-3 with TRBJ2-3; D perhaps matches TRBD2 (6 bases). The CDR3 loop spans 17 amino acids. CDR1 is LGHNA and CDR2 is YSLEER in the germline V gene. Trimming removed 0 bases from V and 0 bases from J, with 13 bases in between. CDR3 coding DNA: TGCGCCAGCAGCCAAGACGGACGGGCGGGAAGCACAGATACGCAGTATTTT. Residues: CASSQDGRAGSTDTQYF.

CDR3: CASSSSVIHNYGYTF. DNA of the CDR3: TGTGCCAGCAGTTCTTCAGTAATTCATAACTATGGCTACACCTTC. The rearrangement links TRBV5-4 to TRBJ1-2; D is undetermined. The CDR3 runs 15 residues. Per germline, CDR1 SGHNT and CDR2 YYREEE (reference sequence). Trimming removed 5 bases from V and 1 base from J, with 15 bases in between.

This chain connects TRBV19 to TRBJ2-1; 10 bases agree with TRBD2. The germline CDR1 and CDR2 sequences are LNHDA and SQIVND (reference sequence). The CDR3 sequence is 15 residues long. V was pared by 1 base and J by 5 bases, with 2 bases of the junction left unmatched. The CDR3 DNA is TGTGCCAGTAGTATAGGGACTAGCGGTAACAATGAGCAGTTCTTC. This sequence encodes CASSIGTSGNNEQFF.

This sequence joins TRBV11-3 and TRBJ1-3; possible D gene TRBD1, 6 bases. The germline V gene encodes CDR1 SGHNT and CDR2 YENEEA. Trimming removed 5 bases from V and 0 bases from J, with 23 bases in between. The CDR3 runs to 19 residues. In nucleotides, the CDR3 is TGTGCCAGCAGCCCTACCCGTTGGGGGCAAACTAGCTCTGGAAACACCATATATTTT. Translating gives CASSPTRWGQTSSGNTIYF. The full variable domain, with the rest looked up from reference TRBV11-3 and TRBJ1-3, is EAGVVQSPRYKIIEKKQPVAFWCNPISGHNTLYWYLQNLGQGPELLIRYENEEAVDDSQLPKDRFSAERLKGVDSTLKIQPAELGDSAVYLCASSPTRWGQTSSGNTIYFGEGSWLTVV.

This clone turned up a few times. V and J are TRBV6-2 or TRBV6-3 and TRBJ2-1, with 9 positions matching TRBD2. Per the germline V gene, CDR1 is MNHEY and CDR2 is SVGEGT. The CDR3 is made up of 17 amino acids. With V trimmed by 0 bases and J by 7 bases, 10 bases remained unmatched. CDR3 coding DNA: TGTGCCAGCAGTTACTCGATCTGGCGGGAGGGCCGTAATGAGCAGTTCTTC. Protein: CASSYSIWREGRNEQFF.